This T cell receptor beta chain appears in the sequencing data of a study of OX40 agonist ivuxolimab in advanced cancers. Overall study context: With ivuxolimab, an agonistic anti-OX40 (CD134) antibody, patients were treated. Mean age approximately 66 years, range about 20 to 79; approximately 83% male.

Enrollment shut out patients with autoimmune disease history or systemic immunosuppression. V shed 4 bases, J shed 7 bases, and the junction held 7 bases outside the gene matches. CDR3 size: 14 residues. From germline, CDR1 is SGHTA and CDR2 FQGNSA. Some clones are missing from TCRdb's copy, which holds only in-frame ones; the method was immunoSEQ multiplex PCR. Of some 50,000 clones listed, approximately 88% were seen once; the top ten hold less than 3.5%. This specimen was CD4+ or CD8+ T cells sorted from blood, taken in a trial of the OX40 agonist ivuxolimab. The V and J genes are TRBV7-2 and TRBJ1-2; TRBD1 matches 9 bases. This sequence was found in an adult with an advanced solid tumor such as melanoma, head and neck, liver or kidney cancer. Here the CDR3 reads CASSSSGTGIGYTF. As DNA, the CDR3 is TGTGCCAGCAGCTCCTCCGGGACAGGGATTGGCTACACCTTC. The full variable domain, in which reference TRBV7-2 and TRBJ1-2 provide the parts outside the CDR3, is GAGVSQSPSNKVTEKGKDVELRCDPISGHTALYWYRQSLGQGLEFLIYFQGNSAPDKSGLPSDRFSAERTGGSVSTLTIQRTQQEDSAVYLCASSSSGTGIGYTFGSGTRLTVV.